The source of this T cell receptor (beta chain) is a study of T cell responses to AZD1222 COVID-19 vaccine. The study, taken as a whole, reports: Clonal diversity may have been underestimated, and the donors were mostly white British, with more females than males.

CDR1 is LGHNA, CDR2 YSLEER, per germline. The CDR3 length is 14 residues. V lost 1 base, J lost 7 bases, and 11 bases lay in between. A note on this clone: As yet, its antigen is unknown.

Sequenced by immunoSEQ multiplex PCR; TCRdb stores in-frame clones only, minus some. This sample has approximately 190,000 clones, with over 70% found just once. This sequence joins TRBV4-3 and TRBJ2-1; D is tentatively TRBD1 or TRBD2 (6 bases each). The origin of this receptor is an adult in good health. The input for sequencing was peripheral blood, taken on day 0 of MenACWY control vaccination. CDR3 amino acids: CASSQVLGGNEQFF. Here the CDR3 DNA reads TGCGCCAGCAGCCAAGTTCTAGGGGGGAATGAGCAGTTCTTC.